The rows below give T cell receptor beta chains drawn from one sample of a study of cytomegalovirus exposure and HLA in healthy donors. The method was immunoSEQ multiplex PCR; TCRdb's version includes in-frame clones alone and lacks a portion of them. The table lists more than 110,000 clones, around 70% of them singletons. Sequencing was performed on PBMCs. The receptors here all came from a woman aged 25-40 years in good health and CMV-seronegative. Both conserved end residues are part of each CDR3. The D gene is left open where the match is weak. Expanded clones are given a class, and other clones once, few, many or no size at all.

D gene	clone size	V gene	J gene	CDR3 protein	CDR3 DNA
.	.	TRBV7-9	TRBJ2-7	CASSKPDSYEQYF	TGTGCCAGCAGCAAACCGGACAGCTACGAGCAGTACTTC
.	.	TRBV6-5	TRBJ2-5	CASSQVETQYF	TGTGCCAGCAGTCAGGTGGAGACCCAGTACTTC
.	.	TRBV29-1	TRBJ1-2	CSVGPSGSYTF	TGCAGCGTTGGGCCTTCAGGGAGCTACACCTTC
TRBD2	.	TRBV18	TRBJ2-7	CASSRGGDSYEQYF	TGTGCCAGCTCACGGGGAGGGGACTCCTACGAGCAGTACTTC
.	.	TRBV30	TRBJ1-1	CAWSVQLNTEAFF	TGTGCCTGGAGTGTACAGCTGAACACTGAAGCTTTCTTT
.	.	TRBV29-1	TRBJ1-1	CSVRERGEAFF	TGCAGCGTTAGGGAACGGGGTGAAGCTTTCTTT
TRBD2	.	TRBV2	TRBJ2-7	CASSVSLAAYEQYF	TGTGCCAGCAGTGTCTCTCTAGCGGCCTACGAGCAGTACTTC
TRBD1	.	TRBV6-6	TRBJ1-5	CASSYASAGGRPQHF	TGTGCCAGCAGTTATGCATCGGCAGGGGGGCGGCCCCAGCATTTT
.	.	TRBV29-1	TRBJ1-1	CSVEGQMNTEAFF	TGCAGCGTTGAAGGGCAGATGAACACTGAAGCTTTCTTT
.	once	TRBV5-1	TRBJ1-1	CASKASGSDTEAFF	TGCGCCAGCAAAGCTTCGGGATCCGACACTGAAGCTTTCTTT
.	few	TRBV10-3	TRBJ2-1	CAISEDGDGINEQFF	TGTGCCATCAGTGAGGACGGAGACGGGATCAATGAGCAGTTCTTC
TRBD1	.	TRBV7-7	TRBJ2-5	CASSSDRERTQYF	TGTGCTAGCAGCTCGGACAGGGAAAGGACCCAGTACTTC
.	few	TRBV5-1	TRBJ1-3	CASSLGGENTIYF	TGCGCCAGCAGTTTGGGGGGAGAAAACACCATATATTTT
TRBD2	.	TRBV19	TRBJ2-2	CASSRLAGAGELFF	TGTGCCAGTAGTAGGCTAGCGGGAGCCGGGGAGCTGTTTTTT
TRBD1	.	TRBV28	TRBJ1-6	CASSLFGRGSHSPLHF	TGTGCCAGCAGTTTATTCGGCAGGGGGTCCCATTCACCCCTCCACTTT
.	few	TRBV7-7	TRBJ2-5	CASSLVFASVSAQYF	TGTGCTAGCAGCTTAGTATTTGCGAGTGTATCGGCCCAGTACTTC
TRBD1	.	TRBV28	TRBJ1-1	CASSFGRGLRNTEAFF	TGTGCCAGCAGTTTTGGCAGGGGGCTCCGGAACACTGAAGCTTTCTTT
TRBD2	.	TRBV5-1	TRBJ2-2	CASSSLAGGSGELFF	TGCGCCAGCAGCAGCTTAGCGGGAGGGAGCGGGGAGCTGTTTTTT
.	.	TRBV19	TRBJ1-1	CATTGLTEAFF	TGTGCCACCACAGGGCTTACTGAAGCTTTCTTT
TRBD1	few	TRBV6-1	TRBJ1-3	CASRRGQEEGNTIYF	TGTGCCAGCAGGAGGGGACAGGAGGAAGGAAACACCATATATTTT
.	.	TRBV7-2	TRBJ2-7	CASSPQTASYEQYF	TGTGCCAGCAGCCCCCAGACAGCGTCCTACGAGCAGTACTTC
.	.	TRBV28	TRBJ1-2	CASSLQEEVLFGYGYTF	TGTGCCAGCAGTTTGCAGGAGGAGGTACTGTTCGGGTATGGCTACACCTTC
.	.	TRBV5-1	TRBJ2-2	CASSFVSTGSGELFF	TGCGCCAGCAGCTTCGTCTCCACAGGATCCGGGGAGCTGTTTTTT
TRBD1	.	TRBV2	TRBJ1-2	CASRTRDRDTYGYTF	TGTGCCAGCAGGACTCGGGACAGGGATACCTATGGCTACACCTTC
.	few	TRBV14	TRBJ1-1	CASSGEANTEAFF	TGTGCCAGCAGCGGGGAGGCGAACACTGAAGCTTTCTTT
.	once	TRBV2	TRBJ2-7	CASRNDGWVYEQYF	TGTGCCAGCAGAAATGACGGGTGGGTTTACGAGCAGTACTTC
.	.	TRBV7-6	TRBJ1-1	CASSLRPGGDEAFF	TGTGCCAGCAGCCTCCGGCCCGGCGGGGATGAAGCTTTCTTT
TRBD1	.	TRBV7-7	TRBJ2-5	CASSPPLRGGGETQYF	TGTGCTAGCAGCCCTCCCTTGAGAGGGGGCGGCGAGACCCAGTACTTC
.	.	TRBV5-1	TRBJ2-2	CASSGTGNTGELFF	TGCGCCAGCAGCGGAACAGGGAACACCGGGGAGCTGTTTTTT
.	.	TRBV7-7	TRBJ2-3	CASSLASSGTDTQYF	TGTGCTAGCAGCTTAGCTAGTAGCGGCACAGATACGCAGTATTTT
TRBD2	.	TRBV27	TRBJ2-7	CASSFLAGGPYEQYF	TGTGCCAGCAGTTTTTTAGCGGGAGGGCCCTACGAGCAGTACTTC
.	.	TRBV29-1	TRBJ2-1	CSVFRGTYNEQFF	TGCAGCGTTTTCCGGGGAACCTACAATGAGCAGTTCTTC
TRBD1	once	TRBV19	TRBJ1-4	CASRDRGLSATNEKLFF	TGTGCCAGTAGGGACAGGGGTCTCTCGGCAACTAATGAAAAACTGTTTTTT
.	.	TRBV9	TRBJ2-3	CASSVAGGVSGTDTQYF	TGTGCCAGCAGCGTAGCTGGCGGGGTAAGTGGCACAGATACGCAGTATTTT
.	.	TRBV5-6	TRBJ1-3	CASSLLGAGNTIYF	TGTGCCAGCAGCTTGCTCGGGGCTGGAAACACCATATATTTT
TRBD1	.	TRBV25-1	TRBJ2-7	CASSETGGTAGYEQYF	TGTGCCAGCAGTGAGACAGGGGGAACAGCGGGCTACGAGCAGTACTTC
TRBD1	.	TRBV28	TRBJ2-2	CASRRTGRNTGELFF	TGTGCCAGCAGGCGGACAGGGAGGAACACCGGGGAGCTGTTTTTT